This is a list of T cell receptor beta chains from one sample in a study of multiple sclerosis patients with progressive multifocal leukoencephalopathy. Produced via immunoSEQ multiplex PCR; TCRdb's table is partial and in-frame only. The profile shows around 30,000 clones, almost 90% of them singletons. The sample in question was PBMCs, obtained from a patient treated with natalizumab. The origin of the receptors is a human donor with multiple sclerosis. Both conserved end residues are part of each CDR3. The D gene is left open where the match is weak. Clone sizes are given selectively: once, few, many, or a class where the clone is expanded.

-,-,TRBV2,TRBJ2-5,TGTGCCAGTACGATTCAGGGACCTCAAGAGACCCAGTACTTC,CASTIQGPQETQYF
-,TRBD2,TRBV19,TRBJ2-2,TGTGCCAGTAGTATTGGGCTAGCGGGGGCCATCCAGAACACCGGGGAGCTGTTTTTT,CASSIGLAGAIQNTGELFF
-,TRBD2,TRBV7-2,TRBJ2-5,TGTGCCAGCAGCTTAGTCCGGGGGGTCGGTGAGCAGTACTTC,CASSLVRGVGEQYF
-,-,TRBV10-1,TRBJ2-7,TGCGCCAGCAGTGAGTCGACTAGTCCAGGGCGCAACGAGCAGTACTTC,CASSESTSPGRNEQYF
-,-,TRBV7-2,TRBJ2-2,TGTGCCAGCAGCCCTACGAACACCGGGGAGCTGTTTTTT,CASSPTNTGELFF
-,-,TRBV7-9,TRBJ1-2,TGTGCCAGCAGCACGGGGGGGCAGATAAATGGCTACACCTTC,CASSTGGQINGYTF
-,-,TRBV28,TRBJ1-1,TGTGCCAGCCTACCCGGGCAAAGGAACACTGAAGCTTTCTTT,CASLPGQRNTEAFF
-,TRBD2,TRBV7-9,TRBJ2-5,TGTGCCAGCAGCTTCGCGGGGGGAGGGGAGACCCAGTACTTC,CASSFAGGGETQYF
once,-,TRBV6-5,TRBJ2-3,TGTGCCACCACGACTGAGACAGGCGGAACAGATACGCAGTATTTT,CATTTETGGTDTQYF
-,-,TRBV6-5,TRBJ2-3,TGTGCCAGCAGTTACTTAGGACAGTACACAGATACGCAGTATTTT,CASSYLGQYTDTQYF
-,-,TRBV28,TRBJ1-5,TGTGCCAGCAGCCCCGCAAATTGGCCCCAGCATTTT,CASSPANWPQHF
-,TRBD1,TRBV2,TRBJ1-2,TGTGCCAGTCCAGGGGGCACCTATGGCTACACCTTC,CASPGGTYGYTF
-,-,TRBV6-1,TRBJ1-6,TGTGCCAGCGGCCGGGACGGCCAAAACAGTTCACCCCTCCACTTT,CASGRDGQNSSPLHF
-,-,TRBV11-2,TRBJ2-5,TGTGCCAGCAGCTTAGATCGGGGTAAAGTCCAAGAGACCCAGTACTTC,CASSLDRGKVQETQYF
once,-,TRBV28,TRBJ2-3,TGTGCCAGCACTCCACCTGGGGTAGCCGGCACAGATACGCAGTATTTT,CASTPPGVAGTDTQYF
-,-,TRBV6-5,TRBJ1-5,TGTGCCAGCAGAACACAGCGGGGCAGCAATCAGCCCCAGCATTTT,CASRTQRGSNQPQHF
-,-,TRBV2,TRBJ1-1,TGTGCCAGCAGTGATAGGGGGGCGGGCACTGAAGCTTTCTTT,CASSDRGAGTEAFF
-,TRBD1,TRBV5-1,TRBJ1-4,TGCGCCAGCAGCCCGACCCCCAGGGGGGGTAGTGAAAAACTGTTTTTT,CASSPTPRGGSEKLFF
once,TRBD1,TRBV28,TRBJ2-7,TGTGCCAGCAGCCAGGGACAGGACTCCTTCTACGAGCAGTACTTC,CASSQGQDSFYEQYF
-,-,TRBV7-2,TRBJ2-3,TGTGCCAGCAGCTTAACTTTCCCCAGTTTCACAGATACGCAGTATTTT,CASSLTFPSFTDTQYF
-,-,TRBV7-2,TRBJ1-6,TGTGCCAGCAGCCTAAAAGGGGCTGGGGGGAATAATTCACCCCTCCACTTT,CASSLKGAGGNNSPLHF
-,-,TRBV5-1,TRBJ1-1,TGCGCCAGCAGCTTGTCGAGGGGAGGGAACACTGAAGCTTTCTTT,CASSLSRGGNTEAFF
few,-,TRBV5-8,TRBJ1-1,TGTGCCAGCAGCGCAGGATTGGAAGCTTTCTTT,CASSAGLEAFF
-,-,TRBV4-2,TRBJ1-6,TGTGCCAGCAGCCAAGGGTCAGGGGAAGATTCACCCCTCCACTTT,CASSQGSGEDSPLHF
-,-,TRBV6-1,TRBJ1-2,TGTGCCAGCAGTGAAGGATTAGGGGCAACCTATGGCTACACCTTC,CASSEGLGATYGYTF
-,TRBD2,TRBV11-2,TRBJ2-5,TGTGCCAGCAGGGGGGGAGGGACCTTGGAGACCCAGTACTTC,CASRGGGTLETQYF
-,-,TRBV10-3,TRBJ1-2,TGTGCCAGTACGGGGAACTATGGCTACACCTTC,CASTGNYGYTF
-,-,TRBV7-2,TRBJ1-1,TGTGCCAGCAGCGCCGACACTGAAGCTTTCTTT,CASSADTEAFF
-,TRBD1,TRBV18,TRBJ1-4,TGTGCCAGCTCTCCGGGACAGGCAACTAATGAAAAACTGTTTTTT,CASSPGQATNEKLFF